These T cell receptor beta chains were read from a single sample in a study of Graves' ophthalmopathy and Graves' hyperthyroidism. In TCRdb, the multiplex PCR reads were re-called with MiXCR into one record per CDR3 protein. The sample lists 350,000 to 400,000 distinct CDR3 sequences; approximately 20% were seen once. What was sequenced was peripheral blood. The receptors originated from a woman aged 18-29 years with Graves' ophthalmopathy. CDR3s include the opening cysteine and the closing phenylalanine or tryptophan.

TRBV19	TRBJ1-5	CASSTLLPGRDQPQHF
TRBV24-1	TRBJ2-2	CATSDLQGSNTGELFF
TRBV12-3/TRBV12-4	TRBJ1-5	CASSTGGSGQPQHF
TRBV7-3	TRBJ1-1	CASTSGGLGTEAFF
TRBV24-1	TRBJ2-7	CATSDQQASTYEQYF
TRBV7-3	TRBJ2-2	CASSSGTGYTGELFF
TRBV19	TRBJ2-2	CASSARDRVAPGELFF
TRBV28	TRBJ2-7	CASSPTLSSYEQYF
TRBV5-1	TRBJ1-6	CASSLTVNSPLHF
TRBV18	TRBJ1-3	CASSPLLTGGDTIYF
TRBV12-3/TRBV12-4	TRBJ2-7	CASHSGDLSYEQYF
TRBV15	TRBJ2-4	CATSRVRDAVQYF
TRBV14	TRBJ1-1	CASSQVRTDNTEAFF
TRBV6-1	TRBJ1-6	CASSEAWWGRTPLHF
TRBV7-2	TRBJ2-5	CASSFLTLETQYF
TRBV6-1	TRBJ1-3	CASSERGHRSGNTIYF
TRBV12-3/TRBV12-4	TRBJ2-7	CASSRTGGETYEQYF
TRBV20-1	TRBJ2-7	CSAEGGSGSYEQYF
TRBV6-1	TRBJ1-2	CASNNLGTGRGYTF
TRBV10-1	TRBJ2-4	CASSDRLAKNIQYF
TRBV12-3/TRBV12-4	TRBJ1-1	CASSEAFFNQMNTEAFF
TRBV29-1	TRBJ2-5	CSVSTGHQETQYF
TRBV28	TRBJ1-1	CASRILGSTEAFF
TRBV5-1	TRBJ1-5	CASSLISNQPQHF
TRBV7-9	TRBJ2-5	CASSFYGDQRETQYF
TRBV28	TRBJ1-5	CASSTEQGWGNQPQHF
TRBV19	TRBJ1-5	CASSIRAGGNQPQHF
TRBV29-1	TRBJ2-2	CSVVGTGNPGELFF
TRBV4-2	TRBJ2-5	CASSQRTGDPGWETQYF
TRBV6-2/TRBV6-3	TRBJ2-7	CASDVRLRAYEQYF
TRBV6-1	TRBJ1-3	CASSRQGTGNTIYF
TRBV5-1	TRBJ1-6	CASGLGTGTSPLHF
TRBV7-2	TRBJ2-7	CASSLLGTENEQYF
TRBV10-3	TRBJ2-7	CAISGATGGYEQYF
TRBV9	TRBJ1-2	CASSAIDPTPYGYTF
TRBV2	TRBJ2-2	CKDPRQLDHSNTGELFF
TRBV19	TRBJ2-5	CASSLARDTQETQYF
TRBV28	TRBJ2-7	CASSTGLAGGGQYF
TRBV7-8	TRBJ2-7	CASSLGSLGNEQYF
TRBV20-1	TRBJ1-1	CRTLAGDSEAFF
TRBV28	TRBJ1-6	CASSGQIYNSPLHF
TRBV6-1	TRBJ2-7	CASKPGQGAGSEQYF